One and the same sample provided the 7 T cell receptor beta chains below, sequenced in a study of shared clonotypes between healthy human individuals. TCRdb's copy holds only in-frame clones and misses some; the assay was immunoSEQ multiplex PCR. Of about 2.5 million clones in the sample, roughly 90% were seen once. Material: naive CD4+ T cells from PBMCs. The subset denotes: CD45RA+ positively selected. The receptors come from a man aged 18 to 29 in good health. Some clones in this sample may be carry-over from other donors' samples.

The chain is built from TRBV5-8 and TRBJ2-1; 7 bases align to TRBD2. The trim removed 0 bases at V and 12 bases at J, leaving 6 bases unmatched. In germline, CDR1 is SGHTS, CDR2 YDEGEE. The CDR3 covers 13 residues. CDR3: CASSLVLWEGQFF. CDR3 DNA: TGTGCCAGCAGCTTGGTACTTTGGGAGGGGCAGTTCTTC.

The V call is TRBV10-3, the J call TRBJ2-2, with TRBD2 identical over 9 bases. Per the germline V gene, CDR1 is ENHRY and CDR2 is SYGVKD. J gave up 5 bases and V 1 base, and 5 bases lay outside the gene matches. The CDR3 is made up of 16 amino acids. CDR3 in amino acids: CAISELVAGDTGELFF. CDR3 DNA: TGTGCCATCAGTGAGTTGGTAGCGGGAGATACCGGGGAGCTGTTTTTT.

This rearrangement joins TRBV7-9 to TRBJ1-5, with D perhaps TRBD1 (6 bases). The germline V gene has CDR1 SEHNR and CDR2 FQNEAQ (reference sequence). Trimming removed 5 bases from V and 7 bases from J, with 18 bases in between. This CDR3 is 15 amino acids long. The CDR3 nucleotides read TGTGCCAGCAGCCTGAGAGGGGGGGCAGAACAGCCCCAGCATTTT. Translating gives CASSLRGGAEQPQHF.

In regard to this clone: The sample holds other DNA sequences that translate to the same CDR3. DNA of the CDR3: TGTGCCAGCTCACCACGGACAGGGGGCGAGCAGTACTTC. Translated: CASSPRTGGEQYF. V usage is TRBV18 and J usage is TRBJ2-7; 10 bases line up with TRBD1. The CDR3 contains 13 residues. The V gene end was trimmed by 1 base and the J gene end by 6 bases; junction bases not matched to a gene: 0. In germline, CDR1 is KGHSH, CDR2 LQKENI.

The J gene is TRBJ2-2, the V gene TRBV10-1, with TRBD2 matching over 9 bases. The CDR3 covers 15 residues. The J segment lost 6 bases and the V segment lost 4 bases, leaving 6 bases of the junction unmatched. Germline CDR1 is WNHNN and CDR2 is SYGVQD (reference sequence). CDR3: CASSVGGRAAGELFF. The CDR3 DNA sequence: TGCGCCAGCAGTGTAGGCGGGAGGGCCGCCGGGGAGCTGTTTTTT.

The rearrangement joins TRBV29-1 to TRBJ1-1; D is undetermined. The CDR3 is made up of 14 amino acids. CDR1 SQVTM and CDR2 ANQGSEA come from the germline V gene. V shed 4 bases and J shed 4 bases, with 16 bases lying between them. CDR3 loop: CSVVMRVSVTEAFF. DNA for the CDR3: TGCAGCGTTGTAATGAGGGTGTCCGTCACTGAAGCTTTCTTT.

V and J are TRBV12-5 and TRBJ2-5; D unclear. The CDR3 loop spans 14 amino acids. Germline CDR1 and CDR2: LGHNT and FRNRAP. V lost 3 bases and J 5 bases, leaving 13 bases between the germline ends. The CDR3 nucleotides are TGTGCTAGTGGTTTAGGAGTTGTCCCTGAGACCCAGTACTTC. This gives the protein CASGLGVVPETQYF.